These T cell receptor beta chains were read from a single sample in a study of tumor and adjacent non-tumor tissue in lung cancer. Via MiXCR, TCRdb re-called the multiplex PCR reads, giving one row per CDR3 protein. The repertoire consists of some 90,000 distinct CDR3 sequences, with 61% occurring once and the leading ten covering roughly 15%. Material for sequencing was lung tumor tissue. Every receptor here comes from a man in his 70s with non-small cell lung cancer. Each CDR3 is given with its conserved first and last residue. The D gene is left open where the match is weak. Part of the rows lack a size; the others show once, few, many or a class for expanded clones.

>TRBV11-3|-|TRBJ2-1|few
CASSLDGSGEQFF
TGTGCCAGCAGCTTAGACGGGAGTGGGGAGCAGTTCTTC
>TRBV11-3|TRBD1|TRBJ2-5|-
CASSIRQGMDTQYF
TGTGCCAGCAGCATACGACAGGGGATGGATACCCAGTACTTC
>TRBV29-1|-|TRBJ1-5|many
CSVGQHNQPQHF
TGCAGCGTTGGGCAGCACAATCAGCCCCAGCATTTT
>TRBV6-1|TRBD2|TRBJ2-4|-
CASNEPLAGGPLAKNIQYF
TGTGCCAGCAATGAACCCCTAGCGGGGGGGCCACTGGCCAAAAACATTCAGTACTTC
>TRBV2|-|TRBJ2-2|few
CASRASNTGELFF
TGTGCCAGCAGGGCTTCGAACACCGGGGAGCTGTTTTTT
>TRBV5-4|-|TRBJ2-3|-
CASSLRAGKQDTQYF
TGTGCCAGCAGCTTGAGAGCTGGGAAGCAAGATACGCAGTATTTC
>TRBV24-1|TRBD2|TRBJ2-4|-
CATSDPTSEAKNIQYF
TGTGCCACCAGTGACCCGACTAGCGAGGCCAAAAACATTCAGTACTTC
>TRBV29-1|TRBD1|TRBJ2-1|-
CSAGGRSSSNERFF
TGCAGCGCAGGGGGACGAAGTTCCAGCAATGAGCGGTTCTTC
>TRBV29-1|-|TRBJ2-7|-
CSGGAGQTNKQYF
TGCAGCGGCGGCGCGGGACAAACCAACAAACAGTACTTC
>TRBV5-4|-|TRBJ1-5|many
CASSLFGVNQPQHF
TGTGCCAGCAGCTTGTTTGGGGTGAATCAGCCCCAGCATTTT
>TRBV11-2|-|TRBJ2-3|-
CVSSFRVVEMTDTQYF
TGTGTCAGCAGCTTCAGAGTAGTGGAGATGACAGATACGCAGTATTTT
>TRBV5-1|-|TRBJ1-1|-
CASRQYMNTEAFF
TGCGCCAGCAGACAGTACATGAACACTGAAGCTTTCTTT
>TRBV28|-|TRBJ1-2|-
CANSPRISYTF
TGTGCCAACAGCCCTAGGATTAGCTACACCTTC
>TRBV12-3/TRBV12-4|-|TRBJ1-5|-
CASSLSPSERPQHF
TGTGCCAGCAGTTTGAGTCCCTCGGAGCGGCCCCAGCATTTT
>TRBV29-1|-|TRBJ2-5|-
CSVMWASAGKETQYF
TGCAGCGTTATGTGGGCGAGCGCGGGAAAGGAGACCCAGTACTTC
>TRBV15|TRBD2|TRBJ2-3|-
CATSFRLAGFGTDMQYF
TGTGCCACCAGCTTCCGACTAGCGGGATTTGGCACAGATATGCAGTATTTT
>TRBV12-3/TRBV12-4|TRBD1|TRBJ2-2|-
CASSLTGVNTGELFF
TGTGCCAGCAGCCTGACAGGGGTGAACACCGGCGAGCTGTTTTTT
>TRBV28|TRBD2|TRBJ2-2|-
CVNSLYASGGFSGELFF
TGTGTCAACAGTTTATACGCTAGCGGGGGGTTTAGCGGGGAGCTGTTTTTT
>TRBV11-2|-|TRBJ2-5|few
CTSGRWGQIQETQYF
TGTACCAGCGGCCGTTGGGGGCAGATCCAAGAGACCCAGTACTTC
>TRBV11-2|-|TRBJ2-3|-
CASSSDRTTSTDKQYF
TGTGCCAGCAGCTCGGACAGGACGACTAGCACAGATAAGCAGTATTTT
>TRBV11-2|TRBD1|TRBJ1-1|-
CACSSYRGPRNTEALF
TGTGCCTGCAGCTCTTACAGGGGGCCCCGAAACACTGAAGCTTTATTT
>TRBV4-1|TRBD2|TRBJ2-7|-
CASNQDHATSGKYEQYF
TGCGCCAGCAACCAAGATCACGCCACTAGCGGGAAATACGAGCAGTACTTC
>TRBV6-1|-|TRBJ1-5|few
CASRTYRANQPQHF
TGTGCCAGCAGGACTTACAGGGCCAATCAGCCCCAGCATTTT
>TRBV6-5|TRBD2|TRBJ2-7|-
CASSRTSGGAVERYF
TGTGCCAGCAGCCGAACTAGCGGGGGGGCCGTTGAGCGGTACTTC
>TRBV5-1|-|TRBJ2-2|few
CASSLTVTNIGELFF
TGCGCCAGCAGCTTAACAGTTACGAACATCGGGGAGCTGTTTTTT
>TRBV24-1|-|TRBJ2-1|-
CATSDLVGVTYNEQFF
TGTGCCACCAGTGATTTAGTGGGAGTAACCTACAATGAGCAGTTCTTC
>TRBV2|-|TRBJ1-4|-
CASSVGMSREKLFF
TGTGCCAGCAGTGTGGGCATGTCACGTGAAAAACTGTTTTTT
>TRBV28|-|TRBJ1-4|-
CASSLLGGGLFF
TGTGCCAGCAGTTTATTGGGGGGCGGACTGTTTTTT
>TRBV12-3/TRBV12-4|TRBD2|TRBJ2-7|-
CASSLYSLAGADQQYF
TGTGCCAGCAGTTTATACTCACTAGCGGGAGCGGATCAGCAGTACTTC
>TRBV12-3/TRBV12-4|-|TRBJ1-1|many
CASSFGTTEAFF
TGTGCCAGCAGTTTTGGCACCACTGAAGCTTTCTTT
>TRBV10-2|-|TRBJ2-5|-
CASWAFTPHETQYF
TGCGCCAGCTGGGCCTTCACACCTCATGAGACCCAGTACTTC
>TRBV4-1|TRBD1|TRBJ1-2|many
CASSPATGQGLYGYTF
TGCGCCAGCAGCCCTGCCACTGGACAGGGCCTCTATGGCTACACCTTC
>TRBV11-2|TRBD2|TRBJ2-1|-
CASIWTSGEGYNGQFF
TGTGCCAGCATCTGGACTAGCGGGGAAGGCTACAATGGGCAGTTCTTC
>TRBV12-3/TRBV12-4|-|TRBJ2-7|-
CASSFRDGYGQYF
TGTGCCAGCAGTTTCCGGGACGGCTACGGGCAGTATTTC
>TRBV4-2|-|TRBJ2-7|-
CASSQLGTYEQYF
TGTGCCAGCAGCCAGCTCGGCACCTACGAGCAGTATTTC
>TRBV7-9|TRBD2|TRBJ2-2|-
CASSLGVAGVSGELFF
TGTGCCAGCAGCTTAGGCGTAGCGGGAGTCTCCGGGGAGCTGTTTTTT
>TRBV6-2/TRBV6-3|TRBD2|TRBJ2-1|-
CASSGQREGRNEQFF
TGTGCCAGCAGTGGGCAGCGGGAGGGGAGGAACGAGCAGTTCTTC
>TRBV6-1|-|TRBJ2-7|-
CASRAKPGLEQYF
TGTGCCAGCAGGGCCAAGCCAGGTCTAGAGCAGTACTTC
>TRBV4-1|-|TRBJ1-4|-
CASKQGASNEKLFF
TGCGCCAGCAAACAGGGTGCTAGTAATGAAAAACTGTTTTTT
>TRBV29-1|TRBD2|TRBJ2-1|medium-sized
CSVSGSGGAFSYNEQFF
TGCAGCGTTTCGGGTAGCGGGGGGGCCTTTTCCTACAATGAGCAGTTCTTC
>TRBV20-1|-|TRBJ2-7|few
CSAPLSRDEQYF
TGCAGTGCCCCGTTAAGCCGCGACGAGCAGTACTTC
>TRBV6-5|-|TRBJ1-5|-
CSNSYSGGNQPQHF
TGTTCCAACAGTTACTCAGGGGGCAATCAGCCCCAGCATTTT
>TRBV10-3|-|TRBJ2-5|-
CVICYTGRQETQYF
TGTGTCATCTGTTACACGGGACGACAAGAGACCCAGTACTTC
>TRBV20-1|-|TRBJ1-4|-
CDAGGSSEKLFF
TGCGACGCCGGGGGGAGTTCGGAAAAACTGTTTTTT
>TRBV12-3/TRBV12-4|-|TRBJ1-5|-
CASSDLRRNQPQHF
TGTGCCAGTAGTGACCTGAGGAGGAATCAGCCCCAGCATTTT